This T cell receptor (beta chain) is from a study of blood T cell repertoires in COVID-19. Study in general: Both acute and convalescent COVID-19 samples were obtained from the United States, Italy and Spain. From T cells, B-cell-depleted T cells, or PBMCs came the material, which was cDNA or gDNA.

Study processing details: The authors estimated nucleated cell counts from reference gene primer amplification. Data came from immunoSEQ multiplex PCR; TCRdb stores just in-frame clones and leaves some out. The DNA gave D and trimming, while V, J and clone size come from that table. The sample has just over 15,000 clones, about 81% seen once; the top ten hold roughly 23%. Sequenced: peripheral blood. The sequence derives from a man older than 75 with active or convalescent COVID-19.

The CDR3 sequence: CASSASGTASNSPLHF. As DNA, the CDR3 is TGTGCCAGCAGCGCCTCCGGGACAGCATCTAATTCACCCCTCCACTTT. The chain links TRBV9 to TRBJ1-6, with 7 bases lining up with TRBD1. From germline, CDR1 is SGDLS and CDR2 YYNGEE. Germline trimming cut 3 bases from V and 6 bases from J; bases unmatched to any gene: 9. The CDR3 consists of 16 residues.